One sample yielded the 27 T cell receptor beta chains listed below, sequenced in a study of human T cells and chemical hapten exposure. This sample's time point: patch test 3, about 24 weeks after DPC sensitization. Treatment defined: therapeutic diphenylcyclopropenone sensitization with weekly scalp DPC. Each CDR3 protein is one row after TCRdb ran MiXCR on the RACE reads. The table includes 210,000 or so distinct CDR3 sequences, around 23% detected once. The starting material was whole blood, obtained in connection with sensitization to the hapten diphenylcyclopropenone (DPC). The receptors were gathered from a woman aged 40 to 49 with alopecia areata. Some clones in this sample may be carry-over from other donors' samples.

This clonotype was found a few times. The gene calls are TRBV28 and TRBJ2-1, with 8 nucleotides matching TRBD1. Germline CDR1 reads MDHEN; CDR2 reads SYDVKM. Losses at the gene ends were 2 bases for V and 8 bases for J; bases not matched to a gene: 8. CDR3 length: 15 amino acids. The CDR3 bases are TGTGCCAGCAGTTTACTCCCAGGGGGCCCGGATGAGCAGTTCTTC. Amino acid sequence: CASSLLPGGPDEQFF. The variable domain in full, completed from reference TRBV28 and TRBJ2-1, reads DVKVTQSSRYLVKRTGEKVFLECVQDMDHENMFWYRQDPGLGLRLIYFSYDVKMKEKGDIPEGYSVSREKKERFSLILESASTNQTSMYLCASSLLPGGPDEQFFGPGTRLTVL.

This chain uses TRBV14 with TRBJ2-1; 9 positions agree with TRBD2. Germline CDR1 and CDR2: SGHDN and FVKESK. This CDR3 comprises 15 residues. V gave up 4 bases and J gave up 7 bases; unmatched junction bases: 8. CDR3 loop: CASSPGLAVWNEQFF. In DNA form, the CDR3 reads TGTGCCAGCAGCCCGGGACTAGCTGTTTGGAATGAGCAGTTCTTC.

The rearrangement uses TRBV20-1 and TRBJ2-1; D is unclear. V dropped 5 bases and J dropped 5 bases, with 16 bases sitting between them. The length of the CDR3 is 14 residues. Germline lookup yields CDR1 DFQATT and CDR2 SNEGSKA (reference sequence). The CDR3 region has the DNA TGCAGTGCTTTGGGTGGGGAATCAGACAATGAGCAGTTCTTC. Its protein product is CSALGGESDNEQFF.

This chain connects TRBV7-6 to TRBJ2-5; 10 bases agree with TRBD1. The CDR3 is 15 amino acids. After removal of 1 base from V and 5 bases from J, the junction contained 4 bases not matched to a gene. Germline V gives CDR1 SGHVS, CDR2 FNYEAQ. The CDR3 sequence is CASSLGQGAPETQYF. In DNA form, the CDR3 reads TGTGCCAGCAGCTTAGGACAGGGGGCGCCGGAGACCCAGTACTTC.

This sequence joins TRBV9 and TRBJ2-7, with TRBD1 identical over 7 bases. This CDR3 region has 14 residues. The ends lost 2 bases at V and 2 bases at J; junction bases unmatched: 4. Germline CDR1 reads SGDLS; CDR2 reads YYNGEE. This CDR3 is CASSVRDRPYEQYF. CDR3 bases: TGTGCCAGCAGCGTCAGGGACAGACCCTACGAGCAGTACTTC.

The chain employs TRBV7-8 and TRBJ2-3; D possibly matches TRBD1 or TRBD2 (6 bases each). V lost 5 bases to trimming and J lost 0 bases, with 12 bases between them. CDR1 SGHVS and CDR2 FQNEAQ come from the germline V gene. CDR3 length: 15 residues. CDR3 DNA: TGTGCCAGCAGCGGGGGGCTGAGCAGCACAGATACGCAGTATTTT. Protein product: CASSGGLSSTDTQYF. Drawing the rest from reference TRBV7-8 and TRBJ2-3, the complete variable domain is GAGVSQSPRYKVAKRGQDVALRCDPISGHVSLFWYQQALGQGPEFLTYFQNEAQLDKSGLPSDRFFAERPEGSVSTLKIQRTQQEDSAVYLCASSGGLSSTDTQYFGPGTRLTVL.

The rearrangement uses TRBV27 and TRBJ2-7; 8 bases are a match to TRBD1. Trimming took 6 bases from V and 3 from J; bases not matched to a gene: 7. The CDR3 runs to 14 residues. Germline assignment: CDR1 MNHEY and CDR2 SMNVEV (reference sequence). This CDR3 reads CASRGQAQNYEQYF. DNA for the CDR3: TGTGCCAGCAGGGGACAGGCACAAAACTACGAGCAGTACTTC.

This sequence joins TRBV7-2 and TRBJ1-4; 9 bases are shared with TRBD1. Germline trimming cut 4 bases from V and 8 bases from J; bases unmatched to any gene: 5. CDR3 size: 14 residues. Germline CDR1 and CDR2: SGHTA and FQGNSA. The CDR3 DNA sequence: TGTGCCAGCAGCTCACAGGGGGCGAGAGAAAAACTGTTTTTT. Translation: CASSSQGAREKLFF.

V usage is TRBV6-5 and J usage is TRBJ2-3, with 9 bases matching TRBD2. Germline loops: CDR1 MNHEY, CDR2 SVGAGI. Trimming at V came to 2 bases and at J to 0 bases, leaving 9 bases not matched to a gene. The CDR3 is 18 residues long. CDR3 sequence reads: CASSYGGGLAPSTDTQYF. The CDR3 DNA follows: TGTGCCAGCAGTTACGGGGGGGGACTAGCCCCAAGCACAGATACGCAGTATTTT.

In DNA form, the CDR3 reads TGTGCCAGCAGCTTATCGATCCCCACTGAAGCTTTCTTT. The encoded protein is CASSLSIPTEAFF. The V and J genes are TRBV7-9 and TRBJ1-1; D not certain. Trimming removed 2 bases from V and 4 bases from J, with 8 bases in between. There are 13 residues in the CDR3. Germline CDR1 SEHNR, CDR2 FQNEAQ (reference sequence).

The table lists this clonotype with a few counts. At one end, the junction sequence differs from germline, possibly due to a read error. The chain couples TRBV7-2 to TRBJ2-1; TRBD2 matches 7 bases. Germline CDR1 and CDR2: SGHTA and FQGNSA. The CDR3 contains 15 residues. In nucleotides, the CDR3 is TGCGCCAGCAGCTTAGAGGGATGGGGGGGGGATGAGCAGTTCTTC. Residues: CASSLEGWGGDEQFF. Using reference TRBV7-2 and TRBJ2-1 for the parts outside the CDR3, the full variable domain is GAGVSQSPSNKVTEKGKDVELRCDPISGHTALYWYRQSLGQGLEFLIYFQGNSAPDKSGLPSDRFSAERTGGSVSTLTIQRTQQEDSAVYLCASSLEGWGGDEQFFGPGTRLTVL.

The rearrangement links TRBV5-5 to TRBJ1-1; D is unresolved. The CDR3 extends over 18 amino acids. Germline V CDR1 and CDR2: SGHKS, YYEKEE (reference sequence). The V gene lost 0 bases and the J gene lost 0 bases, with 18 bases spanning the gap. CDR3 sequence: CASSLVEFGVVMNTEAFF. As DNA, the CDR3 is TGTGCCAGCAGCTTGGTTGAGTTCGGGGTGGTCATGAACACTGAAGCTTTCTTT.

The chain employs TRBV6-2 or TRBV6-3 and TRBJ1-5; no clear D. Trimming took 2 bases from V and 6 from J, leaving 14 bases between them. The CDR3 covers 15 residues. Germline V CDR1 and CDR2: MNHEY, SVGEGT. This CDR3 is CASSYRESDSQPQHF. The CDR3 DNA reads TGTGCCAGCAGTTACAGGGAGTCGGACTCTCAGCCCCAGCATTTT.

The chain employs TRBV28 and TRBJ1-2, with D uncertain. V shed 5 bases and J shed 7 bases, with 11 bases lying between them. The CDR3 has 12 amino acids. Per the germline V gene, CDR1 is MDHEN and CDR2 is SYDVKM. The CDR3 is CASSTEHRGYTF. CDR3 sequence (DNA): TGTGCCAGCAGTACGGAACATCGTGGCTACACCTTC.

This clonotype showed up just a few times. The CDR3, as DNA: TGTGCCAGCAGTCCCCTCCAGGGGGCGAACACCGGGGAGCTGTTTTTT. Its protein is CASSPLQGANTGELFF. The chain joins TRBV7-6 to TRBJ2-2, with 7 bases lining up with TRBD1. This CDR3 is built from 16 residues. V shed 6 bases and J 0 bases; nucleotides not matched to a gene: 7. In germline, CDR1 is SGHVS, CDR2 FNYEAQ.

CDR3 sequence reads: CATSRVTSGSQEETQYF. CDR3 nucleotides: TGTGCCACCAGCAGAGTTACTAGCGGGAGCCAGGAAGAGACCCAGTACTTC. The chain joins TRBV15 to TRBJ2-5; TRBD2 matches 11 bases. The V and J ends lost 1 base and 3 bases, in that order; junction bases with no gene match: 7. The CDR3 runs 17 residues. Germline assignment: CDR1 LNHNV and CDR2 YYDKDF (reference sequence).

DNA of the CDR3: TGTGCCAGCAGCCTCCGGGGGTTCGGTGAAAAACTGTTTTTT. Amino acids: CASSLRGFGEKLFF. The gene calls are TRBV7-9 and TRBJ1-4; D is possibly TRBD1 (5 bases). Germline CDR1 reads SEHNR; CDR2 reads FQNEAQ (reference sequence). Trimming took off 5 bases at V and 7 bases at J, with 14 bases between the two ends. This CDR3 contains 14 residues.

V gene TRBV10-3 combines with J gene TRBJ2-1; D assignment may be TRBD1 or TRBD2 (5 bases each). Germline CDR1 is ENHRY and CDR2 is SYGVKD. The ends were cut back, 3 bases at V and 2 bases at J, with 11 bases in the middle. The CDR3 covers 15 residues. The CDR3 here is CAISDPGSAYNEQFF. The CDR3 DNA reads TGTGCCATCAGTGATCCAGGGAGCGCCTACAATGAGCAGTTCTTC.

This clonotype was seen a handful of times. V usage is TRBV20-1 and J usage is TRBJ1-1; TRBD1 might be the D (6 bases). Germline lookup yields CDR1 DFQATT and CDR2 SNEGSKA (reference sequence). The CDR3 contains 14 residues. Trimming cost V 5 bases and J 4 bases, with 17 bases left between them. CDR3 DNA sequence: TGCAGTGCTGTGGTAGAGGGGGGAGTCACTGAAGCTTTCTTT. It is translated as CSAVVEGGVTEAFF.

This clonotype was counted only a few times. The J gene is TRBJ1-2, the V gene TRBV28, with a tentative D call TRBD1 (5 bases). The CDR3 extends over 13 amino acids. CDR1 is MDHEN, CDR2 SYDVKM, per germline. V was clipped by 8 bases and J by 0 bases, with 10 bases between them. CDR3 region: CASGGGANYGYTF. The CDR3 DNA follows: TGTGCCAGCGGCGGGGGAGCTAACTATGGCTACACCTTC.

Ten or more counts support this clonotype. The V and J genes are TRBV29-1 and TRBJ2-7; the match to TRBD1 covers 9 bases. Germline V lookup: CDR1 SQVTM, CDR2 ANQGSEA. The CDR3 extends over 13 amino acids. With V trimmed by 6 bases and J by 10 bases, 13 bases remained unmatched. For the CDR3, the DNA is TGCAGCGTGCGGGACAGGGAGGGGACTAAACAGTACTTC. It encodes CSVRDREGTKQYF.

This clonotype has a handful of counts. This chain uses TRBV6-5 with TRBJ1-6; TRBD1 is a possible D gene (6 bases). Germline values: CDR1 MNHEY, CDR2 SVGAGI. The V and J ends lost 7 bases and 10 bases respectively, with 17 bases between them. There are 14 residues in the CDR3. CDR3 amino acids: CASTNMFGGSPLHF. DNA of the CDR3: TGTGCCAGCACCAATATGTTCGGGGGCTCACCCCTCCACTTT.

This clonotype was picked up a small number of times. J is TRBJ2-5 and V is TRBV6-1; 12 bases align to TRBD1. In germline, CDR1 is MNHNS, CDR2 SASEGT. J was trimmed by 5 bases and V by 8 bases; bases with no gene match: 15. This CDR3 contains 17 residues. Here the CDR3 reads CASRAGTGGTTGETQYF. The CDR3 DNA reads as TGTGCCAGCCGAGCCGGGACAGGGGGCACGACAGGCGAGACCCAGTACTTC.

This clonotype has just a few counts. The chain combines TRBV11-1 with TRBJ2-3; perhaps TRBD2 as D (6 bases). Germline values: CDR1 SGHAT, CDR2 FQDESV (reference sequence). This CDR3 comprises 16 residues. Trimming removed 5 bases from V and 5 bases from J, with 20 bases in between. CDR3 DNA: TGTGCCAGCAGCCCAGGCGGGGCCTCCTACGGAGATACGCAGTATTTT. Protein product: CASSPGGASYGDTQYF.

This clonotype was seen a handful of times. The rearrangement joins TRBV7-2 to TRBJ2-7, with 15 bases identical to TRBD2. Germline CDR1 reads SGHTA; CDR2 reads FQGNSA. Trimming took 5 bases from V and 6 from J; bases not matched to a gene: 5. This CDR3 comprises 15 residues. The CDR3, as DNA: TGTGCCAGCAGCGCTGGGACTAGCGGGAGGCGCGAGCAGTACTTC. Its protein product is CASSAGTSGRREQYF.

As concerns this clonotype: Sequence at one end of the junction differs from germline and may be a read error. The rearrangement links TRBV12-3 or TRBV12-4 to TRBJ2-1, with D unresolved. There are 12 residues in the CDR3. CDR3 sequence reads: CASSPEYSEQFF. Written as DNA, the CDR3 is TGTGCCAGCAGCCCGGAGTACAGTGAGCAGTTCTTC.

Only a few counts were recorded for this clonotype. J is TRBJ2-3 and V is TRBV7-9, with 9 positions matching TRBD1. Germline CDR1 is SEHNR and CDR2 is FQNEAQ (reference sequence). The CDR3 covers 14 residues. Losses at the gene ends were 6 bases for V and 4 bases for J; bases not matched to a gene: 5. The CDR3 nucleotides are TGTGCCAGCAGTTCAACAGGGGGCCCAGATACGCAGTATTTT. Translated: CASSSTGGPDTQYF.